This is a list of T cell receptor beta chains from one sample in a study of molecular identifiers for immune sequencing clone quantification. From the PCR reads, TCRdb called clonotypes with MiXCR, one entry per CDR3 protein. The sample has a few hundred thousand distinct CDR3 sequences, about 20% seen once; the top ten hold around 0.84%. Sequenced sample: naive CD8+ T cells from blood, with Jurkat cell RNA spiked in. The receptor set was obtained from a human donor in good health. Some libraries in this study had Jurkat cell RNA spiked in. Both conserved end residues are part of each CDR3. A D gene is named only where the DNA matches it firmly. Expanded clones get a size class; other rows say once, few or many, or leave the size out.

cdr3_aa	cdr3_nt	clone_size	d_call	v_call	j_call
CASSIGRGLSYEQYF	TGTGCCAGTAGTATAGGTAGGGGCCTCTCCTACGAGCAGTACTTC	NA	NA	TRBV19	TRBJ2-7
CASSPWDRRKYSYNEQFF	TGTGCCAGCAGCCCATGGGACAGGCGAAAGTATAGCTACAATGAGCAGTTCTTC	NA	TRBD1	TRBV7-2	TRBJ2-1
CAISESGAGVNEQYF	TGTGCCATCAGTGAGTCAGGAGCGGGAGTGAACGAGCAGTACTTC	once	TRBD2	TRBV10-3	TRBJ2-7
CASSSAPGVSNQPQHF	TGTGCCAGCAGCTCTGCCCCTGGGGTTTCCAATCAGCCCCAGCATTTT	many	NA	TRBV7-2	TRBJ1-5
CASSLTGTTFEEQYF	TGTGCCAGCAGCTTAACCGGGACGACCTTTGAAGAGCAGTACTTC	few	NA	TRBV5-5	TRBJ2-7
CATSDLWGATGELFF	TGTGCCACCAGTGATTTGTGGGGGGCCACCGGGGAGCTGTTTTTT	NA	NA	TRBV24-1	TRBJ2-2
CASSLWGTGHYEQYF	TGTGCCAGCAGTTTATGGGGGACTGGCCACTACGAGCAGTACTTC	many	NA	TRBV27	TRBJ2-7
CASSSQDYEQFF	TGTGCCAGCAGTTCGCAGGACTATGAGCAGTTCTTC	NA	NA	TRBV27	TRBJ2-1
CASSVALLSEQFF	TGTGCCAGCAGCGTAGCCCTCCTGAGTGAGCAGTTCTTC	few	NA	TRBV9	TRBJ2-1
CASSQTTSRSYNEQFF	TGCGCCAGCAGCCAAACTACTAGCCGCTCCTACAATGAGCAGTTCTTC	few	NA	TRBV4-3	TRBJ2-1
CSAPRDAKNIQYF	TGCAGTGCCCCCAGGGACGCCAAAAACATTCAGTACTTC	many	NA	TRBV20-1	TRBJ2-4
CASTLTGAAVYEQYF	TGTGCCAGCACCCTAACAGGGGCCGCAGTTTACGAGCAGTACTTC	NA	TRBD1	TRBV27	TRBJ2-7
CASSLETGIGDPTQYF	TGTGCCAGCAGTTTAGAAACAGGGATAGGAGACCCGACCCAGTACTTC	many	NA	TRBV12-3/TRBV12-4	TRBJ2-5
CANSVYGREDTQYF	TGTGCCAACAGCGTATACGGGAGAGAAGATACGCAGTATTTT	NA	NA	TRBV9	TRBJ2-3
CASGPNPWTAFSGNTIYF	TGTGCTAGTGGCCCTAACCCTTGGACAGCCTTCTCTGGAAACACCATATATTTT	NA	NA	TRBV12-5	TRBJ1-3
CAWSFTTSNQPQHF	TGTGCCTGGAGTTTTACAACCTCTAATCAGCCCCAGCATTTT	NA	NA	TRBV30	TRBJ1-5
CASSPLQGGTGEPFF	TGTGCCAGTAGTCCCCTTCAGGGAGGCACCGGGGAGCCGTTTTTT	NA	NA	TRBV19	TRBJ2-2
CASGEAGAGSTYEQYF	TGTGCCAGCGGTGAAGCGGGGGCGGGTTCCACCTACGAGCAGTACTTC	few	TRBD2	TRBV2	TRBJ2-7
CASSLVGRPQHF	TGTGCCAGCAGCTTAGTAGGGAGGCCCCAGCATTTT	NA	NA	TRBV7-9	TRBJ1-5
CASSLFYMGSPLHF	TGTGCCAGCAGTTTGTTTTATATGGGGTCACCCCTCCACTTT	few	NA	TRBV28	TRBJ1-6
CASSQDRTTGMNTGELFF	TGCGCCAGCAGCCAAGATAGGACGACAGGGATGAACACCGGGGAGCTGTTTTTT	few	TRBD1	TRBV4-3	TRBJ2-2
CASSFTGFPTDTQYF	TGCGCCAGCAGCTTTACAGGTTTCCCCACAGATACGCAGTATTTT	many	NA	TRBV5-1	TRBJ2-3
CASSPEVGRADTEAFF	TGTGCCAGCAGCCCCGAGGTTGGGCGGGCGGACACTGAAGCTTTCTTT	many	NA	TRBV14	TRBJ1-1
CASSETGTGNTEAFF	TGTGCCAGCAGTGAGACCGGGACAGGGAACACTGAAGCTTTCTTT	few	TRBD1	TRBV6-2/TRBV6-3	TRBJ1-1
CASSSDRTEKSYNEQFF	TGTGCCAGCAGTTCGGATCGGACGGAAAAATCCTACAATGAGCAGTTCTTC	NA	NA	TRBV12-3/TRBV12-4	TRBJ2-1
CASSTKQGNEQYF	TGTGCCAGTAGTACTAAACAGGGGAACGAGCAGTACTTC	NA	TRBD1	TRBV19	TRBJ2-7
CASRVPHSNQPQHF	TGTGCCAGCAGGGTCCCTCATAGCAATCAGCCCCAGCATTTT	few	NA	TRBV28	TRBJ1-5